This T cell receptor beta chain was profiled in a study of shared clonotypes between healthy human individuals. General study findings and limits: Collection of samples was limited to blood; tissue repertoires likely differ.

Each subset's genomic DNA was shared equally among a number of immunoSEQ plates. Assay: immunoSEQ multiplex PCR; the TCRdb copy retains only in-frame clones and omits some. Of about 2 million clones listed, 85% to 95% are singletons. Germline CDR1 and CDR2: KGHSH and LQKENI. After removal of 0 bases from V and 2 bases from J, the junction contained 1 base not matched to a gene. The CDR3 contains 15 residues. As concerns this clone: Antigen: not known. The sample contains more than one DNA sequence encoding this CDR3.

The receptor comes from a man between 18 and 29 years old in good health. This rearrangement joins TRBV18 to TRBJ1-3; TRBD1 matches at 7 bases. Input material: naive CD4+ T cells sorted from blood. The subset here: CD45RA+ positively selected. As DNA, the CDR3 is TGTGCCAGCTCACCACCCGGGACAGCTGGAAACACCATATATTTT. This codes for CASSPPGTAGNTIYF.